These 31 T cell receptor beta chains share one sample of origin, sequenced in a study of early T cells in non-severe SARS-CoV-2 infection. TCRdb processed the 5' RACE reads anew with MiXCR; each CDR3 protein has one entry. The table shows 55,000 to 70,000 distinct CDR3 sequences, with 10% to 15% occurring only once. The sequenced material came from whole blood. The receptor set was obtained from an adult who was a healthcare worker with PCR-confirmed SARS-CoV-2 infection or an uninfected control (not recorded which).

In this sample, this clonotype turned up a few times. The V and J genes are TRBV7-9 and TRBJ2-7; D call uncertain. CDR3 length equals 13 residues. Trimming stripped 5 bases from V and 2 bases from J, with 10 bases between. Germline CDR1 reads SEHNR; CDR2 reads FQNEAQ (reference sequence). CDR3 in DNA: TGTGCCAGCAGCCTCAATGAGGCCTACGAGCAGTACTTC. It translates to CASSLNEAYEQYF.

The CDR3: CSVEEIRGSREQFF. The CDR3 nucleotides are TGCAGCGTTGAAGAAATTAGAGGGTCCAGGGAGCAGTTCTTC. This chain uses TRBV29-1 with TRBJ2-1; D possibly corresponds to TRBD2 (5 bases). CDR3 length: 14 residues. Germline V gene sequence: CDR1 SQVTM, CDR2 ANQGSEA. The germline V and J ends were trimmed by 0 bases and 10 bases, with 16 bases remaining between them.

This clonotype was observed at least ten times. The chain links TRBV7-2 to TRBJ2-7, with a possible D match to TRBD1 (5 bases). Germline lookup yields CDR1 SGHTA and CDR2 FQGNSA. The CDR3 length is 12 residues. Deletions cut 6 bases from V and 3 bases from J, with 9 bases between. CDR3 in amino acids: CASSQGVYEQYF. For the CDR3, the DNA is TGTGCCAGCAGTCAAGGGGTCTACGAGCAGTACTTC.

In this sample, this clonotype turned up a few times. The CDR3 DNA follows: TGTGCCAGCAGCTTCTCTCAAGAGACCCAGTACTTC. Protein product: CASSFSQETQYF. The chain has TRBV5-4 and TRBJ2-5; no clear D. The V and J ends lost 2 bases and 2 bases respectively, with 4 bases between them. Germline assignment: CDR1 SGHNT and CDR2 YYREEE (reference sequence). The CDR3 has 12 residues.

V is TRBV29-1 and J is TRBJ2-4; D is possibly TRBD1 (5 bases). The CDR3 loop spans 17 amino acids. The germline gives CDR1 SQVTM, CDR2 ANQGSEA. V lost 1 base, J lost 0 bases, and 16 bases lay in between. The CDR3 region has the DNA TGCAGCGTTGAAGTAGCCGCGGCAGGGCTAGCCAAAAACATTCAGTACTTC. Its translation is CSVEVAAAGLAKNIQYF.

This clonotype was counted only a few times. This chain links TRBV29-1 with TRBJ2-7; perhaps TRBD1 as D (7 bases). The CDR3 extends over 15 amino acids. Germline V lookup: CDR1 SQVTM, CDR2 ANQGSEA. Trimming shortened V by 7 bases and J by 5 bases, and 24 bases separated the two germline ends. The CDR3 loop is CSGQGGARGDDEQYF. The DNA for the CDR3 is TGCAGCGGTCAGGGGGGAGCCAGGGGTGACGACGAGCAGTACTTC.

The CDR3 spells CASSLGQVPTYEQYF. Written as DNA, the CDR3 is TGTGCCAGCAGCTTAGGTCAAGTCCCAACCTACGAGCAGTACTTC. This chain uses TRBV7-2 with TRBJ2-7, with unresolved D. The CDR3 is made up of 15 amino acids. Per germline, CDR1 SGHTA and CDR2 FQGNSA. Between the trimmed V and J ends, which lost 1 base and 2 bases, there was a span of 12 bases.

In its sample, this clonotype is medium-sized. The rearrangement joins TRBV14 to TRBJ2-7; D gene ambiguous. V was trimmed by 7 bases and J by 6 bases, leaving 16 bases between them. CDR1 and CDR2 from the germline V gene are SGHDN and FVKESK. The CDR3 runs to 13 residues. CDR3 sequence reads: CASNPFSGSEQYF. Written as DNA, the CDR3 is TGTGCCAGCAACCCTTTTTCCGGTTCCGAGCAGTACTTC.

In its sample, this clonotype was seen many times. The rearrangement links TRBV10-1 to TRBJ1-1, with 8 bases that match TRBD1. The germline gives CDR1 WNHNN, CDR2 SYGVQD (reference sequence). After removal of 3 bases from V and 3 bases from J, the junction contained 6 bases not matched to a gene. The CDR3 consists of 15 residues. The chain's CDR3 is CASSDRGRPDTEAFF. CDR3 DNA: TGCGCCAGCAGTGACAGGGGGCGCCCGGACACTGAAGCTTTCTTT.

This clonotype ranks as large. The gene calls are TRBV5-6 and TRBJ2-2; D gene unclear. The V gene lost 0 bases and the J gene lost 11 bases, with 17 bases spanning the gap. This CDR3 region has 15 residues. CDR1 SGHDT and CDR2 YYEEEE come from the germline V gene. The CDR3 spells CASSLDLLLHVELFF. The CDR3 DNA is TGTGCCAGCAGCTTGGACCTTTTACTCCATGTCGAGCTGTTTTTT.

This clonotype was recorded at least ten times. This chain joins TRBV28 and TRBJ1-5; TRBD1 is a possible D gene (6 bases). This CDR3 is built from 15 residues. Germline V gives CDR1 MDHEN, CDR2 SYDVKM. V lost 3 bases and J 2 bases, leaving 11 bases between the germline ends. Written as DNA, the CDR3 is TGTGCCAGCAGTTTTGCACAGGGTGGCAATCAGCCCCAGCATTTT. Protein: CASSFAQGGNQPQHF.

This clonotype turned up a few times. The chain carries TRBV9 and TRBJ2-1, with D uncertain. The germline V gene encodes CDR1 SGDLS and CDR2 YYNGEE. The ends were cut back, 0 bases at V and 0 bases at J, with 10 bases in the middle. The CDR3 length is 16 residues. The CDR3, as DNA: TGTGCCAGCAGCGTAGGTGGTTATAGCTCCTACAATGAGCAGTTCTTC. Translation gives CASSVGGYSSYNEQFF.

This clonotype was picked up a small number of times. The chain combines TRBV7-2 with TRBJ2-5; 8 bases map to TRBD2. The J segment lost 2 bases and the V segment lost 8 bases, leaving 4 bases of the junction unmatched. The CDR3 is made up of 13 amino acids. The germline V gene encodes CDR1 SGHTA and CDR2 FQGNSA. Here the CDR3 reads CASGRGAQETQYF. DNA for the CDR3: TGTGCCAGCGGGCGGGGGGCGCAAGAGACCCAGTACTTC.

The rearrangement joins TRBV7-8 to TRBJ1-5, with TRBD1 as a possible D gene (5 bases). The germline gives CDR1 SGHVS, CDR2 FQNEAQ. This CDR3 has 15 amino acids. V lost 5 bases to trimming and J lost 3 bases, with 14 bases between them. The CDR3 DNA follows: TGTGCCAGCAGCCGGGGCAGGGTAACCAATCAGCCCCAGCATTTT. Translation gives CASSRGRVTNQPQHF.

This clonotype was seen repeatedly, ten times or more. J is TRBJ1-4 and V is TRBV29-1; 7 bases line up with TRBD1. From germline, CDR1 is SQVTM and CDR2 ANQGSEA. V dropped 4 bases and J dropped 3; count of bases not matched to a gene: 11. The CDR3 spans 16 residues. The CDR3 sequence: CSVAEGASGPNEKLFF. The DNA of the CDR3 is TGCAGCGTTGCTGAGGGGGCGAGTGGACCTAATGAAAAACTGTTTTTT.

The sample holds many counts of this clonotype. The chain employs TRBV5-1 and TRBJ2-7; no definite D call. The CDR3 spans 11 residues. Germline V gene lookup returns CDR1 SGHRS and CDR2 YFSETQ. The ends were cut back, 4 bases at V and 3 bases at J, with 5 bases in the middle. CDR3 DNA: TGCGCCAGCAGCCAATACTACGAGCAGTACTTC. Encoded protein: CASSQYYEQYF.

Many counts were recorded for this clonotype. The rearrangement links TRBV25-1 to TRBJ1-5, with unresolved D. The CDR3 has 14 amino acids. Per germline, CDR1 MGHDK and CDR2 SYGVNS. V was clipped by 6 bases and J by 3 bases, with 12 bases between them. CDR3: CASRDDGYNQPQHF. The CDR3 nucleotides read TGTGCCAGCAGGGACGACGGTTACAATCAGCCCCAGCATTTT.

A word on this clonotype: One end of the junction varies from germline; a read error may be responsible. The genes are TRBV7-7 and TRBJ2-1; TRBD2 is a possible D gene (6 bases). Per germline, CDR1 SSHAT and CDR2 FNYEAQ (reference sequence). This CDR3 is built from 14 residues. The DNA of the CDR3 is TGTGCTAGCAGCCCGGGACTTTCCCGGCCTGAGCAGTTCTTC. Amino acids: CASSPGLSRPEQFF. The variable domain in full, with the rest retrieved from reference TRBV7-7 and TRBJ2-1, is GAGVSQSPRYKVTKRGQDVTLRCDPISSHATLYWYQQALGQGPEFLTYFNYEAQPDKSGLPSDRFSAERPEGSISTLTIQRTEQRDSAMYRCASSPGLSRPEQFFGPGTRLTVL.

In this sample, this clonotype turned up a few times. The rearrangement uses TRBV28 and TRBJ2-3, with a weak D call TRBD2 (6 bases). V was cut by 10 bases and J by 4 bases, with 21 bases left in between. Germline V lookup: CDR1 MDHEN, CDR2 SYDVKM. The CDR3 has 15 amino acids. CDR3 DNA: TGTGCCACCCGGGCGGCGGGACCACCTGCAGATACGCAGTATTTT. This codes for CATRAAGPPADTQYF. Filled out from reference TRBV28 and TRBJ2-3, the complete variable domain reads DVKVTQSSRYLVKRTGEKVFLECVQDMDHENMFWYRQDPGLGLRLIYFSYDVKMKEKGDIPEGYSVSREKKERFSLILESASTNQTSMYLCATRAAGPPADTQYFGPGTRLTVL.

This clonotype was found a few times. The chain recombines TRBV12-3 or TRBV12-4 with TRBJ2-7; 8 bases are a match to TRBD1. The CDR3 contains 14 residues. J gave up 7 bases and V 4 bases, and 9 bases lay outside the gene matches. In DNA, the CDR3 is TGTGCCAGCAGTTGGACAGGGCCATCGGGGGAGCAGTACTTC. Its protein is CASSWTGPSGEQYF.

Many counts were recorded for this clonotype. CDR3 DNA: TGTGCCAGTAACAGACCCACCGGGGAGCTGTTTTTT. Translation gives CASNRPTGELFF. The chain carries TRBV19 and TRBJ2-2, with D hard to call. This CDR3 has 12 residues. V gave up 7 bases and J gave up 4 bases, with 7 bases separating them. Germline assignment: CDR1 LNHDA and CDR2 SQIVND (reference sequence).

Comments on this clonotype: The final CDR3 position lacks the conserved phenylalanine or tryptophan, pointing to a likely read error. The chain has TRBV7-3 and TRBJ1-2; D gene uncertain. The CDR3 sequence is 14 residues long. Trimming removed 5 bases from V and 4 bases from J, with 14 bases in between. Germline V CDR1 and CDR2: SGHTA, FQGTGA. The CDR3 spells CASSTIGLVYGYTY. DNA of the CDR3: TGTGCCAGCAGCACAATAGGGTTGGTCTATGGCTACACCTAC.

A few counts support this clonotype. This chain connects TRBV24-1 to TRBJ1-5; D call uncertain. This CDR3 has 13 residues. Trimming removed 4 bases from V and 7 bases from J, with 10 bases in between. The germline V gene encodes CDR1 KGHDR and CDR2 SFDVKD. DNA for the CDR3: TGTGCCACCAGTGAGGGGTCTCGGCAGCCCCAGCATTTT. Protein product: CATSEGSRQPQHF.

This clonotype appeared a few times. V usage is TRBV10-3 and J usage is TRBJ2-3, with 8 positions matching TRBD2. In germline, CDR1 is ENHRY, CDR2 SYGVKD. The CDR3 totals 16 residues. V shed 0 bases, J shed 2 bases, and the junction held 4 bases outside the gene matches. This chain's CDR3 is CAISESTSGYTDTQYF. The CDR3 bases are TGTGCCATCAGTGAGTCCACTAGCGGTTACACAGATACGCAGTATTTT.

This clonotype has just a few counts. The chain is built from TRBV7-2 and TRBJ2-5; D remains ambiguous. Trimming pared 8 bases from V and 1 base from J, leaving 14 bases between. Germline lookup yields CDR1 SGHTA and CDR2 FQGNSA. CDR3 length: 14 residues. As DNA, the CDR3 is TGTGCCAGCGCAGACCGTGGCATCCAAGAGACCCAGTACTTC. Its protein product is CASADRGIQETQYF.

This clonotype was counted at least ten times. V and J are TRBV4-3 and TRBJ1-6; D not resolved. The CDR3 consists of 14 residues. V dropped 1 base and J dropped 6 bases, with 7 bases sitting between them. Germline assignment: CDR1 LGHNA and CDR2 YSLEER. The CDR3 bases are TGCGCCAGCAGCCAAGGAGGCCTTAATTCACCCCTCCACTTT. Its translation is CASSQGGLNSPLHF.

This clonotype was recorded at least ten times. The V gene is TRBV28, the J gene TRBJ2-3; 7 nucleotides align to TRBD2. The CDR3 extends over 15 amino acids. Germline lookup yields CDR1 MDHEN and CDR2 SYDVKM. V shed 2 bases, J shed 0 bases, and the junction held 2 bases outside the gene matches. The CDR3 DNA reads TGTGCCAGCAGTTTAATAGCGGGTAGCACAGATACGCAGTATTTT. Residues: CASSLIAGSTDTQYF.

Many counts were recorded for this clonotype. The chain recombines TRBV20-1 with TRBJ2-3; D is unresolved. The germline V gene has CDR1 DFQATT and CDR2 SNEGSKA (reference sequence). V gave up 8 bases and J gave up 0 bases, with 15 bases separating them. The CDR3 totals 14 residues. CDR3 in amino acids: CSTERVTSTDTQYF. In DNA form, the CDR3 reads TGCAGTACAGAACGGGTTACTAGCACAGATACGCAGTATTTT.

This clonotype occurred a few times. The chain carries TRBV5-1 and TRBJ1-2; possible D gene TRBD1, 5 bases. Trimming took 4 bases from V and 2 from J, leaving 12 bases between them. The CDR3 totals 14 residues. Germline V gives CDR1 SGHRS, CDR2 YFSETQ. CDR3 in amino acids: CASSVGGTNYGYTF. DNA for the CDR3: TGCGCCAGCAGCGTAGGCGGGACGAACTATGGCTACACCTTC. Complete variable domain (other parts from reference TRBV5-1 and TRBJ1-2): KAGVTQTPRYLIKTRGQQVTLSCSPISGHRSVSWYQQTPGQGLQFLFEYFSETQRNKGNFPGRFSGRQFSNSRSEMNVSTLELGDSALYLCASSVGGTNYGYTFGSGTRLTVV.

This clonotype was recorded many times. The genes are TRBV27 and TRBJ2-1, with 10 bases lining up with TRBD1. This CDR3 contains 16 residues. The germline V gene has CDR1 MNHEY and CDR2 SMNVEV (reference sequence). V shed 3 bases and J 5 bases; nucleotides not matched to a gene: 7. The CDR3 loop is CASSLTGGRGHNEQFF. CDR3 coding DNA: TGTGCCAGCAGTTTGACAGGGGGCCGCGGGCACAATGAGCAGTTCTTC.

Many counts were recorded for this clonotype. This chain joins TRBV2 and TRBJ1-5, with D unclear. V was clipped by 4 bases and J by 2 bases, with 6 bases between them. The CDR3 has 13 amino acids. CDR1 and CDR2 from the germline V gene are SNHLY and FYNNEI. This CDR3 reads CASSVTGNQPQHF. CDR3 DNA sequence: TGTGCCAGCAGTGTAACGGGCAATCAGCCCCAGCATTTT.